A selection of T cell receptor beta chains follows, all from one sample in a study of blood T cell repertoires in COVID-19. Clones were read by immunoSEQ multiplex PCR, and TCRdb kept only the in-frame ones, dropping some. The repertoire holds about 130,000 clones, with about 82% as singletons. Sample: peripheral blood. Every receptor here comes from a human donor in a cohort sampled during active COVID-19. Each CDR3 is given with its conserved first and last residue. Each record gives: clone size, V gene, J gene, D gene, CDR3 DNA, CDR3 protein. D genes are given only for firm matches. For some rows the clone size is stated as once, few or many, or as a class when expanded; others skip it.

clone size: NA; V gene: TRBV28; J gene: TRBJ1-2; D gene: TRBD1; CDR3 DNA: TGTGCCAGCAGTTTGAAAGTAAGGGGGCTTGATGGCTACACCTTC; CDR3 protein: CASSLKVRGLDGYTF
clone size: NA; V gene: TRBV5-1; J gene: TRBJ2-3; D gene: NA; CDR3 DNA: TGCGCCAGCAGCTTGGGGTTACGCGGGAAGCACACAGATACGCAGTATTTT; CDR3 protein: CASSLGLRGKHTDTQYF
clone size: few; V gene: TRBV9; J gene: TRBJ2-1; D gene: TRBD1; CDR3 DNA: TGTGCCAGCAGCGGATGGACAGGGAGGAATGAGCAGTTCTTC; CDR3 protein: CASSGWTGRNEQFF
clone size: once; V gene: TRBV7-2; J gene: TRBJ2-7; D gene: NA; CDR3 DNA: TGTGCCAGCAGCCCAGCTGGCGGGCAGACCTACGAGCAGTACTTC; CDR3 protein: CASSPAGGQTYEQYF
clone size: NA; V gene: TRBV11-2; J gene: TRBJ2-1; D gene: TRBD2; CDR3 DNA: TGTGCCAGCGGACGGACTAGTCCTTACAATGAGCAGTTCTTC; CDR3 protein: CASGRTSPYNEQFF
clone size: NA; V gene: TRBV18; J gene: TRBJ2-3; D gene: NA; CDR3 DNA: TGTGCCAGCTCACCTAGTAGAGCCATGGGCACAGATACGCAGTATTTT; CDR3 protein: CASSPSRAMGTDTQYF
clone size: NA; V gene: TRBV5-1; J gene: TRBJ1-3; D gene: NA; CDR3 DNA: TGCGCCAGCAGCTTACACTGGAGCTCTGGAAACACCATATATTTT; CDR3 protein: CASSLHWSSGNTIYF
clone size: NA; V gene: TRBV6-5; J gene: TRBJ1-4; D gene: NA; CDR3 DNA: TGTGCCAGCGGCAGGTTAAATGAAAAACTGTTTTTT; CDR3 protein: CASGRLNEKLFF
clone size: few; V gene: TRBV4-3; J gene: TRBJ1-6; D gene: NA; CDR3 DNA: TGCGCCAGCAGCCAAACCAGGGTGGTGGATTCACCCCTCCACTTT; CDR3 protein: CASSQTRVVDSPLHF
clone size: NA; V gene: TRBV19; J gene: TRBJ1-5; D gene: TRBD1; CDR3 DNA: TGTGCCAGTGGACCAGACAGGGCCTGGCCCCAGCATTTT; CDR3 protein: CASGPDRAWPQHF
clone size: NA; V gene: TRBV6-2/TRBV6-3; J gene: TRBJ2-1; D gene: TRBD2; CDR3 DNA: TGTGCCAGCAGTTTACTAGCGGAGAGGTGGAATGAGCAGTTCTTC; CDR3 protein: CASSLLAERWNEQFF
clone size: NA; V gene: TRBV2; J gene: TRBJ2-1; D gene: NA; CDR3 DNA: TGTGCCAGCAGCTCGTACAATGAGCAGTTCTTC; CDR3 protein: CASSSYNEQFF
clone size: NA; V gene: TRBV11-3; J gene: TRBJ2-3; D gene: TRBD2; CDR3 DNA: TGTGCCAGCAGCTTATCTAGCGGGGACACAGATACGCAGTATTTT; CDR3 protein: CASSLSSGDTDTQYF
clone size: NA; V gene: TRBV29-1; J gene: TRBJ2-1; D gene: NA; CDR3 DNA: TGCAGCGTTAGCCATCATTCAAGCTCCTACAATGAGCAGTTCTTC; CDR3 protein: CSVSHHSSSYNEQFF
clone size: NA; V gene: TRBV7-8; J gene: TRBJ1-4; D gene: NA; CDR3 DNA: TGTGCCAGCAGCTTAGGCCCGGGACTGTGGAATGAAAAACTGTTTTTT; CDR3 protein: CASSLGPGLWNEKLFF
clone size: NA; V gene: TRBV2; J gene: TRBJ1-1; D gene: NA; CDR3 DNA: TGTGCCAGCAATGAAGGTCGGAACACTGAAGCTTTCTTT; CDR3 protein: CASNEGRNTEAFF
clone size: NA; V gene: TRBV4-1; J gene: TRBJ2-3; D gene: TRBD1; CDR3 DNA: TGCGCCAGCAGCCCGGGACAGCAGGGCACAGATACGCAGTATTTT; CDR3 protein: CASSPGQQGTDTQYF
clone size: NA; V gene: TRBV10-1; J gene: TRBJ2-7; D gene: TRBD2; CDR3 DNA: TGCGCCAGCAGTGGGGCTAGCGGACCCACCTACGAGCAGTACTTC; CDR3 protein: CASSGASGPTYEQYF
clone size: NA; V gene: TRBV6-4; J gene: TRBJ2-1; D gene: NA; CDR3 DNA: TGTGCCAGCAGTGTTGGACAGACATACAATGAGCAGTTCTTC; CDR3 protein: CASSVGQTYNEQFF
clone size: NA; V gene: TRBV14; J gene: TRBJ2-5; D gene: TRBD2; CDR3 DNA: TGTGCCAGCAGCCCACGCGAAGGCCTAGCGGGAGTCGAGACCCAGTACTTC; CDR3 protein: CASSPREGLAGVETQYF
clone size: once; V gene: TRBV25-1; J gene: TRBJ1-2; D gene: TRBD1; CDR3 DNA: TGTGCCAGCAGTGCCCGGCTAGGGACAGAGGGCTACACCTTC; CDR3 protein: CASSARLGTEGYTF
clone size: NA; V gene: TRBV10-1; J gene: TRBJ1-1; D gene: TRBD1; CDR3 DNA: TGCGCCAGCAGTGACCGTCTGAAGACAGGGTTGAACACTGAAGCTTTCTTT; CDR3 protein: CASSDRLKTGLNTEAFF
clone size: NA; V gene: TRBV7-2; J gene: TRBJ2-5; D gene: NA; CDR3 DNA: TGTGCCAGCAGCTGGCTCGGCGGTGGTCTGGGTGAGACCCAGTACTTC; CDR3 protein: CASSWLGGGLGETQYF
clone size: NA; V gene: TRBV2; J gene: TRBJ2-1; D gene: TRBD2; CDR3 DNA: TGTGCCCCCCGACTAGCGGGAGCGAATAATGAGCAGTTCTTC; CDR3 protein: CAPRLAGANNEQFF
clone size: NA; V gene: TRBV18; J gene: TRBJ1-5; D gene: NA; CDR3 DNA: TGTGCCAGCTCACCAATCGGTCCCGGGACACGGAAGACTCAGCCCCAGCATTTT; CDR3 protein: CASSPIGPGTRKTQPQHF
clone size: NA; V gene: TRBV28; J gene: TRBJ2-2; D gene: TRBD1; CDR3 DNA: TGTGCCAGCATCGCCCCAGTAGTGACAGGGTCCGGGGAGCTGTTTTTT; CDR3 protein: CASIAPVVTGSGELFF
clone size: NA; V gene: TRBV5-6; J gene: TRBJ2-1; D gene: NA; CDR3 DNA: TGTGCCAGCAGCTTGGGACCCCCTAGTCCCTCCTACAATGAGCAGTTCTTC; CDR3 protein: CASSLGPPSPSYNEQFF
clone size: NA; V gene: TRBV5-1; J gene: TRBJ1-1; D gene: TRBD1; CDR3 DNA: TGCGCCAGCAGCTGGAAACCCGGACAGGATCTGAACACTGAAGCTTTCTTT; CDR3 protein: CASSWKPGQDLNTEAFF
clone size: NA; V gene: TRBV28; J gene: TRBJ2-7; D gene: TRBD2; CDR3 DNA: TGTGCCAGCGGAATTAGCGGGAGGCTGTACGAGCAGTACTTC; CDR3 protein: CASGISGRLYEQYF
clone size: NA; V gene: TRBV18; J gene: TRBJ2-1; D gene: NA; CDR3 DNA: TGTGCCAGCTCACCAGGCCCCTACAATGAGCAGTTCTTC; CDR3 protein: CASSPGPYNEQFF
clone size: NA; V gene: TRBV5-1; J gene: TRBJ2-1; D gene: TRBD2; CDR3 DNA: TGCGCCAGCAGCCCCCACGCGGGAGTTGGGTACAATGAGCAGTTCTTC; CDR3 protein: CASSPHAGVGYNEQFF
clone size: NA; V gene: TRBV15; J gene: TRBJ1-1; D gene: TRBD1; CDR3 DNA: TGTGCCACCAGCAGAGGACCTTCGACAGGGGTGAACACTGAAGCTTTCTTT; CDR3 protein: CATSRGPSTGVNTEAFF
clone size: NA; V gene: TRBV4-1; J gene: TRBJ1-3; D gene: NA; CDR3 DNA: TGCGCCAGCAGCCAAGAGCCTGCGGCCGGAGCCGGTTTCGGAAACACCATATATTTT; CDR3 protein: CASSQEPAAGAGFGNTIYF
clone size: NA; V gene: TRBV10-3; J gene: TRBJ2-6; D gene: NA; CDR3 DNA: TGTGCCATCAGTGACGAGCCCGTTCCCTCTGGGGCCAACGTCCTGACTTTC; CDR3 protein: CAISDEPVPSGANVLTF
clone size: NA; V gene: TRBV5-1; J gene: TRBJ2-5; D gene: NA; CDR3 DNA: TGCGCCAGCAGCTTGGGAGGTAGCGCGCGACAAGAGACCCAGTACTTC; CDR3 protein: CASSLGGSARQETQYF
clone size: NA; V gene: TRBV6-1; J gene: TRBJ2-2; D gene: NA; CDR3 DNA: TGTGCCAGCAGTGAGTTCCCCCTCCGCGGAAACACCGGGGAGCTGTTTTTT; CDR3 protein: CASSEFPLRGNTGELFF
clone size: NA; V gene: TRBV6-2/TRBV6-3; J gene: TRBJ1-3; D gene: NA; CDR3 DNA: TGTGCCAGCAGTTATTACAGCTCTGGAAACACCATATATTTT; CDR3 protein: CASSYYSSGNTIYF
clone size: once; V gene: TRBV25-1; J gene: TRBJ1-6; D gene: TRBD1; CDR3 DNA: TGTGCCAGCAGTGACGGCGGGACAGGGAATTCACCCCTCCACTTT; CDR3 protein: CASSDGGTGNSPLHF
clone size: NA; V gene: TRBV7-9; J gene: TRBJ1-2; D gene: TRBD1; CDR3 DNA: TGTGCCAGCAGCCCAGCAATGACAGGGGGAGATGGCTACACCTTC; CDR3 protein: CASSPAMTGGDGYTF
clone size: NA; V gene: TRBV7-2; J gene: TRBJ2-5; D gene: TRBD2; CDR3 DNA: TGTGCCAGCAGCTGGGGGGGAAGACCGCAAGGAGAGACCCAGTACTTC; CDR3 protein: CASSWGGRPQGETQYF
clone size: NA; V gene: TRBV5-1; J gene: TRBJ2-1; D gene: TRBD1; CDR3 DNA: TGCGCCAGCAGCGGGGACAGGGAGGAGCAGTTCTTC; CDR3 protein: CASSGDREEQFF